One and the same sample provided the 8 T cell receptor beta chains below, sequenced in a study of CD8+ T cells in alopecia areata. Sequencing used cDNA as its template, made by extracting RNA and reverse transcribing it. Assay: immunoSEQ multiplex PCR; the TCRdb copy retains only in-frame clones and omits some. The sample records about 69,000 clones, roughly 61% being singletons. This specimen was CD8+ T cells sorted from blood, taken at week 0. These receptor sequences come from a human donor with alopecia areata.

This clone was observed at least ten times. The CDR3 protein is CASSESGGADTQYF. In DNA form, the CDR3 reads TGTGCCAGCAGTGAAAGCGGGGGGGCAGATACGCAGTATTTT. This chain joins TRBV6-4 and TRBJ2-3; TRBD2 aligns across 10 bases. J gave up 4 bases and V 3 bases, and 1 base lay outside the gene matches. This CDR3 is built from 14 residues. CDR1 and CDR2 (germline): MRHNA, SNTAGT.

In its sample, this clone was seen a few times. J is TRBJ2-3 and V is TRBV19; D might be TRBD2 (5 bases). Deletions cut 3 bases from V and 8 bases from J, with 15 bases between. This CDR3 is 14 amino acids long. The germline gives CDR1 LNHDA, CDR2 SQIVND (reference sequence). As DNA, the CDR3 is TGTGCCAGTAGTATCGACCATTCTCGGGGTACGCAGTATTTT. Translated, it gives CASSIDHSRGTQYF.

V gene TRBV27 combines with J gene TRBJ2-7, with TRBD1 matching over 7 bases. After removal of 5 bases from V and 4 bases from J, the junction contained 8 bases not matched to a gene. The CDR3 is made up of 14 amino acids. Per germline, CDR1 MNHEY and CDR2 SMNVEV (reference sequence). The CDR3 region has the DNA TGTGCCAGCAGTACGGGACAGTTATCTTACGAGCAGTACTTC. Translated: CASSTGQLSYEQYF.

V and J are TRBV27 and TRBJ2-3; 10 positions agree with TRBD1. CDR3 length: 17 amino acids. J gave up 1 base and V 5 bases, and 9 bases lay outside the gene matches. CDR1 is MNHEY, CDR2 SMNVEV, per germline (reference sequence). CDR3 amino acids: CASSRYRTGGGTDTQYF. CDR3 coding DNA: TGTGCCAGCAGTCGATACCGGACAGGGGGGGGCACAGATACGCAGTATTTT.

The chain carries TRBV25-1 and TRBJ2-3, with 7 bases that match TRBD1. Germline V gene data show CDR1 as MGHDK and CDR2 as SYGVNS. Germline trimming cut 4 bases from V and 3 bases from J; bases unmatched to any gene: 10. This CDR3 is built from 16 residues. This CDR3 reads CASSGRTGILTDTQYF. The CDR3 DNA reads TGTGCCAGCAGTGGTCGGACAGGAATCCTGACAGATACGCAGTATTTT. The variable domain in full, completed from reference TRBV25-1 and TRBJ2-3, reads EADIYQTPRYLVIGTGKKITLECSQTMGHDKMYWYQQDPGMELHLIHYSYGVNSTEKGDLSSESTVSRIRTEHFPLTLESARPSHTSQYLCASSGRTGILTDTQYFGPGTRLTVL.

The rearrangement uses TRBV25-1 and TRBJ1-4, with 10 nucleotides matching TRBD1. V shed 7 bases and J 6 bases; nucleotides not matched to a gene: 2. Looked up from germline, CDR1 is MGHDK and CDR2 is SYGVNS. CDR3 length: 13 amino acids. CDR3 sequence reads: CASKGTGDEKLFF. Written as DNA, the CDR3 is TGTGCCAGCAAAGGGACAGGGGATGAAAAACTGTTTTTT.

This chain connects TRBV25-1 to TRBJ2-5; D is undetermined. CDR1 MGHDK and CDR2 SYGVNS come from the germline V gene. V lost 0 bases and J 2 bases, leaving 10 bases between the germline ends. CDR3 size: 15 residues. DNA of the CDR3: TGTGCCAGCAGTGAATATGTAGGATTTCAAGAGACCCAGTACTTC. Amino acid sequence: CASSEYVGFQETQYF.

This chain links TRBV4-1 with TRBJ2-2; perhaps TRBD2 as D (6 bases). The CDR3 is 13 residues long. Germline V CDR1 and CDR2: MGHRA, YSYEKL. Between the trimmed V and J ends, which lost 1 base and 10 bases, there was a span of 10 bases. CDR3 sequence (DNA): TGCGCCAGCAGCCAAGGATCGGGGGTGGAGCTGTTTTTT. Translated: CASSQGSGVELFF.